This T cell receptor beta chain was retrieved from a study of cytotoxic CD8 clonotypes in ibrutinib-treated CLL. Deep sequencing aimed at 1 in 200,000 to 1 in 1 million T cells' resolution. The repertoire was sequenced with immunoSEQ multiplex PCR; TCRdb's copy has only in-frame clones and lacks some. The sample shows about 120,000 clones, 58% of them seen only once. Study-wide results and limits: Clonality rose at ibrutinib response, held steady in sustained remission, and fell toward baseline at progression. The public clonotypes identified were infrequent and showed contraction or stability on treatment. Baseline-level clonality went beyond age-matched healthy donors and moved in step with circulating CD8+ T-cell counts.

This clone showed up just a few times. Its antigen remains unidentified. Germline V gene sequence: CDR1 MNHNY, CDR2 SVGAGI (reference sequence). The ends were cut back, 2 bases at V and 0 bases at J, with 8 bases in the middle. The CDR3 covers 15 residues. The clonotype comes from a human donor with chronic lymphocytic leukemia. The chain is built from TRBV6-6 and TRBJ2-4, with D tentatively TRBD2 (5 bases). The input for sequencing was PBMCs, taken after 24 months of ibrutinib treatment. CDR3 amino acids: CASSYEGIAKNIQYF. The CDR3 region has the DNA TGTGCCAGCAGTTACGAGGGAATAGCCAAAAACATTCAGTACTTC.